This T cell receptor (beta chain) is from a study of blood T cells in healthy people across ages. Whole-study results and caveats: Bulk PBMC profiling left naive and antigen-experienced comparisons inconclusive. Roughly linearly, TCR beta diversity per million T cells fell as age increased.

As regards this clonotype: Its cognate antigen is unknown.

A sample-barcoded 5' primer and a J-beta primer mix were used in a second PCR of roughly 6 to 11 cycles. TCRdb analysed the 5' RACE reads with MiXCR anew, one entry per CDR3 protein. The table has some 760,000 distinct CDR3 sequences, 25% seen once. Total RNA extraction produced at least 6 micrograms (per sample) for the study. The same data also went into a second study, on T cells of mothers and their children.

This TCR derives from a boy between 10 and 17 years old in good health. Sequences were obtained from blood.

The CDR3, as DNA: TGTGCCAGCAGGCCCGAATCCGGGACTAGCGGGAATGAGCAGTTCTTC. Protein product: CASRPESGTSGNEQFF. The chain uses TRBV7-9 and TRBJ2-5; 12 bases are shared with TRBD2. The better agreement between TRBJ2-1 and the DNA end casts doubt on the J call. The germline V gene has CDR1 SEHNR and CDR2 FQNEAQ (reference sequence). The CDR3 extends over 16 amino acids.